The T cell receptor beta chain described here comes from a study of CD8+CD57+ T cells in acquired aplastic anemia. Whole-study context: Mean DNA quantity obtained from sorted CD4+ and CD8+ cells was about 3.5 ug. Study-wide findings and caveats: Patients and controls had CD8+ Simpson's diversity values that were not significantly distinct.

The CDR3 contains 15 residues. The V gene's germline CDR1 is SNHLY and CDR2 FYNNEI. This clonotype appeared a few times. Its cognate antigen is unknown. This is likely a read error, given that the CDR3 carries no conserved phenylalanine or tryptophan at its end. Investigators profiled TCR beta VDJ and CDR3 from genomic DNA template. TCRdb re-called the reads through MiXCR, storing one row per CDR3 protein. The top ten hold about 8.3% of the sample, which has roughly 260,000 distinct CDR3 sequences, around 45% seen once. By flow cytometry, patients selected for sequencing had shown an expansion of CD8+CD57+ cells.

The chain joins TRBV2 to TRBJ2-1; TRBD2 matches at 10 bases. The sequencing sample was made of sorted CD4+, CD8+, or CD8+CD57+ T cells (not recorded which) from PBMCs. The sequence was collected from a human donor with aplastic anemia. CDR3 coding DNA: TGCGCCAGCAGCCACCTTAGCGGGGGGAACAATGAGCAGTTCCTC. Residues: CASSHLSGGNNEQFL.